This T cell receptor beta chain was recorded in a study of T cell changes during pregnancy in multiple sclerosis. The CDR3 runs 15 residues. Germline V lookup: CDR1 MNHNS, CDR2 SASEGT. Trimming pared 1 base from V and 6 bases from J, leaving 12 bases between. TCRdb keeps only in-frame clones here, not all; method: immunoSEQ multiplex PCR. Among about 66,000 clones listed, around nine tenths were seen once. The V call is TRBV6-1, the J call TRBJ1-4; D not certain. The sequence was collected from a female donor with multiple sclerosis, enrolled in a pregnancy study. Here the sequenced sample was CD8+ T cells from peripheral blood mononuclear cells, taken before pregnancy. As DNA, the CDR3 is TGTGCCAGCAGTGAAGGAAGAATGGCAGATGAAAAACTGTTTTTT. This encodes CASSEGRMADEKLFF.